This entry concerns a single TCR beta chain. What it binds is unknown. These data are taken from a study of response to subunit inactivated influenza vaccine. Study observations and caveats: Seasonal influenza vaccination, on each occasion, was suggested by the authors to recruit few new T cells.

Per the germline V gene, CDR1 is MNHEY and CDR2 is SVGEGT. The CDR3 extends over 13 amino acids. The ends were cut back, 6 bases at V and 5 bases at J, with 10 bases in the middle. TCRdb itself ran the RT-PCR reads through MiXCR, one entry per CDR3 protein. The repertoire holds hundreds of thousands of distinct CDR3 sequences, over 25% seen once, with approximately 2% in the top ten. This chain connects TRBV6-2 or TRBV6-3 to TRBJ2-2; D uncertain. The TCR originated in a man aged 50-59 years who received an inactivated influenza vaccine. The starting material was CD4+ T cells sorted from PBMCs, obtained roughly 5 days after vaccination. The chain's CDR3 is CASRNDGTGELFF. The DNA for the CDR3 is TGTGCCAGCAGGAACGACGGAACCGGGGAGCTGTTTTTT.